The T cell receptor (beta chain) described here comes from a study of CXCR3-negative and CXCR3-positive naive CD8 T cells. It was by 5' RACE with UMI labels that the TRB cDNA libraries were prepared. TCRdb reprocessed the 5' RACE reads and reports one entry per CDR3 protein, with no DNA. In total, the table holds fewer than 9,500 distinct CDR3 sequences. Naive CD8+ T cells displayed a CD45RO-CCR7+CD27+CD95- phenotype. CDR3 length equals 14 residues. Germline values: CDR1 SQVTM, CDR2 ANQGSEA. V is TRBV29-1 and J is TRBJ2-1; as DNA is missing, the TRBD1 call by TCRdb cannot be tested. The receptor's source is a human donor in good health. Some clones in this sample may be carry-over from other donors' samples. The specimen sequenced was naive CXCR3- CD8+ T cells from blood. Subset noted: CD45RO-CCR7+CD27+CD95- naive CD8+ T cells lacking CXCR3 (TNR3-). CDR3 region: CSAEGTGNTNEQFF.